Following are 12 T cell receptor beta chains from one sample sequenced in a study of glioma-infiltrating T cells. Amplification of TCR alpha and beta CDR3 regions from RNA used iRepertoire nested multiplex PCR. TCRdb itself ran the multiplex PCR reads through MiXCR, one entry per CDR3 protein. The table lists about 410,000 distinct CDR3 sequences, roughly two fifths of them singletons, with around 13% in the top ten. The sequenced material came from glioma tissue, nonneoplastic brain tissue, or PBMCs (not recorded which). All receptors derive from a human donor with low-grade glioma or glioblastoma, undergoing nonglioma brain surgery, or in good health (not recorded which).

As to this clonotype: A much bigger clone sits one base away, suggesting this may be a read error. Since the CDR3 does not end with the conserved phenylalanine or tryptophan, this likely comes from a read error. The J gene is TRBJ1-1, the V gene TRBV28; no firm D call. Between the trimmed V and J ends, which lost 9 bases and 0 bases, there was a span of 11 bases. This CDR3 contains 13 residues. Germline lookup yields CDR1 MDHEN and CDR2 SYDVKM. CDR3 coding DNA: TGTGCCAGTAACCCGGCCCTGAACACTGAAGCTTTCATT. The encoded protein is CASNPALNTEAFI.

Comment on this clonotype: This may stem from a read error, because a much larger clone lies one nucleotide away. Here the CDR3 reads CASSWTGLMNTEAFF. As DNA, the CDR3 is TGTGCCAGCAGTTGGACGGGGCTCATGAACACTGAAGCTTTCTTT. The genes are TRBV6-5 and TRBJ1-1; TRBD1 is a possible D gene (5 bases). Germline CDR1 and CDR2: MNHEY and SVGAGI. Trimming stripped 4 bases from V and 0 bases from J, with 12 bases between. The CDR3 consists of 15 residues.

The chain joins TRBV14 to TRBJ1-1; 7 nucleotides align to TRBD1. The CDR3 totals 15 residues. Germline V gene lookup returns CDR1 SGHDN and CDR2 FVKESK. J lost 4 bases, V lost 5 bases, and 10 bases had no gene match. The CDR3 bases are TGTGCCAGCAGCACCCGGACAGGAACCACCACTGAAGCTTTCTTT. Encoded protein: CASSTRTGTTTEAFF.

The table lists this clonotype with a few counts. CDR3 in DNA: TGTGCCAGCAGTCCTATCGGGGAGAACACTGAAGCTTTCTTT. Translating it yields CASSPIGENTEAFF. The genes are TRBV27 and TRBJ1-1; D gene unclear. Trimming left V 5 bases short and J 1 base short, with 11 bases between. Germline V CDR1 and CDR2: MNHEY, SMNVEV (reference sequence). This CDR3 comprises 14 residues.

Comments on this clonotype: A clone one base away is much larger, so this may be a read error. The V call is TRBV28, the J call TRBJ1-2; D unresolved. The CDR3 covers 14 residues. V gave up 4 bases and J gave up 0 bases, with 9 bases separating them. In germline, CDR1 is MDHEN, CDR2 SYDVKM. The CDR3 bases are TGTGCCAGCAGTTCGCCCCCGTCTAACTATGGCTACACCTTC. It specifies CASSSPPSNYGYTF.

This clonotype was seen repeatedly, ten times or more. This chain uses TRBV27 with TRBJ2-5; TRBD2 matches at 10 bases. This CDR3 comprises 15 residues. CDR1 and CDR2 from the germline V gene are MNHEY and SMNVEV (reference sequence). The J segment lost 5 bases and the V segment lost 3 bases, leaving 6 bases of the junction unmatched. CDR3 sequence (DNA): TGTGCCAGCAGTTTCCTCGGGACTAGCGTCGAGACCCAGTACTTC. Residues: CASSFLGTSVETQYF.

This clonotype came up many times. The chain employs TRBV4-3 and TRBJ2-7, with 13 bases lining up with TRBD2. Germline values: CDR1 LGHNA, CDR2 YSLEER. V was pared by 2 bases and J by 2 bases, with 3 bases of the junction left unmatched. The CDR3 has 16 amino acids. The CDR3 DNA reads TGCGCCAGCAGCCAACGGACTAGCGGGAGCCCCTACGAGCAGTACTTC. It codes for CASSQRTSGSPYEQYF.

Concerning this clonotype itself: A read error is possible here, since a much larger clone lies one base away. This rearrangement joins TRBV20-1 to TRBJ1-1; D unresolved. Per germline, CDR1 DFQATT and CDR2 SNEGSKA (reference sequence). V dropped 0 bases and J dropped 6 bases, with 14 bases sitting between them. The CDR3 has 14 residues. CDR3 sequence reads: CSARDYSLNAEAFF. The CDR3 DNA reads TGCAGTGCTAGAGATTACAGCCTAAACGCTGAAGCTTTCTTT.

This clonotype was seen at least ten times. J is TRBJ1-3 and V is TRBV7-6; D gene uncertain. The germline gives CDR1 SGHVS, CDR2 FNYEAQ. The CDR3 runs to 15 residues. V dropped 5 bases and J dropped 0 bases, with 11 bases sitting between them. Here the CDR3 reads CASSPESASGNTIYF. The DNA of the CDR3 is TGTGCCAGCAGCCCGGAGTCTGCCTCTGGAAACACCATATATTTT.

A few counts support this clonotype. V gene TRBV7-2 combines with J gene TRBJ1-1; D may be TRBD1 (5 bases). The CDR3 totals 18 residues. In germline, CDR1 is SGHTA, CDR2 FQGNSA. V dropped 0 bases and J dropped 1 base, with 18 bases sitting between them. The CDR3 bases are TGTGCCAGCAGCTTAGCGTCCATGGCAGGGTCCGGGAACACTGAAGCTTTCTTT. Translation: CASSLASMAGSGNTEAFF.

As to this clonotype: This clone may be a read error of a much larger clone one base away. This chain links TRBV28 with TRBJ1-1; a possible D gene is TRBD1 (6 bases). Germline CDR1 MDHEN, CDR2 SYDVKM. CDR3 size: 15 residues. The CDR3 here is CASSLSSGVKTEAFF. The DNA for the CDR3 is TGTGCCAGCAGTTTAAGTTCAGGGGTGAAGACTGAAGCTTTCTTT.

CDR3 in DNA: TGTGCCATCAGTGGGTCGATCGGCCACTACTCTGGAAACACCATATATTTT. It is translated as CAISGSIGHYSGNTIYF. J is TRBJ1-3 and V is TRBV10-3; D remains unclear. This CDR3 spans 17 amino acids. V dropped 4 bases and J dropped 0 bases, with 16 bases sitting between them. Germline assignment: CDR1 ENHRY and CDR2 SYGVKD.